This TCR beta chain was sequenced in a study of shared clonotypes between healthy human individuals. Regarding the study as a whole: In the sorted subsets, rarefaction showed sequencing was incomplete despite large depth. Non-shared clonotypes had lower generation probabilities than clonotypes shared by all four sorted-subset donors.

Sorted-subset replicate PCR reactions contained approximately 190 ng DNA, corresponding to approximately 30,000 T cell genomes. Sequencing used immunoSEQ multiplex PCR; TCRdb keeps in-frame clones, though not all of them. The profile shows 200,000 to 250,000 clones, 50% to 80% of them singletons. The CDR3 covers 12 residues. CDR1 and CDR2 from the germline V gene are MGHDK and SYGVNS. Trimming shortened V by 6 bases and J by 12 bases, and 14 bases separated the two germline ends. Notes on this clone: Its antigen is unknown.

This sequence originates from a man younger than 40 in good health. The genes are TRBV25-1 and TRBJ1-4, with D tentatively TRBD1 (6 bases). Sequencing used memory CD4+ T cells sorted from blood. The subset was: CD45RA-negative fraction. The CDR3: CASRGGRYELFF. The CDR3 DNA follows: TGTGCCAGCAGAGGGGGACGGTACGAACTGTTTTTT.